This TCR beta chain is from a study of blood T cell repertoires in COVID-19. At the level of the study: Sites in the United States, Italy and Spain provided acute and convalescent COVID-19 samples.

This CDR3 contains 14 residues. Trimming took 3 bases from V and 8 from J, leaving 15 bases between them. CDR1 is SGHRS, CDR2 YFSETQ, per germline. Participants were aged about 18 to 100 years, lived in about 26 US areas, and enrolled virtually. Some clones are missing from TCRdb's copy, which holds only in-frame ones; the method was immunoSEQ multiplex PCR. Here the sample spans about 210,000 clones, approximately 80% being singletons. The source is a woman aged 50 to 65 with acute COVID-19. The sequencing sample was made of PBMCs or T cells enriched from blood (not recorded which). The chain employs TRBV5-1 and TRBJ2-1; tentatively, D is TRBD1 (6 bases). In DNA form, the CDR3 reads TGCGCCAGCAGCTGGACAGTACAGGGAGATGAGCAGTTCTTC. It codes for CASSWTVQGDEQFF.